This T cell receptor (beta chain) was identified in a study of CD8 T cells in Susac syndrome. Reverse transcription of about 0.45 to 1 ug RNA was carried out with random hexamers. Amplification of TCR beta CDR3 spanned 54 Vbeta and 13 Jbeta via immunoSEQ multiplex PCR. TCRdb re-derived calls from the immunoSEQ multiplex PCR reads in MiXCR, one entry per CDR3 protein. This table has 150,000 to 200,000 distinct CDR3 sequences, 94% appearing once. This TCR was sampled from a human donor with multiple sclerosis. The sequenced sample consisted of CD4+ T cells from PBMCs.

The CDR3 sequence: CASSLAHEQFF. The CDR3 coding sequence is TGTGCCAGCAGCTTAGCCCATGAGCAGTTCTTC. This chain connects TRBV5-6 to TRBJ2-1; D unclear. V lost 2 bases to trimming and J lost 8 bases, with 5 bases between them. Germline-derived CDR1 and CDR2 are SGHDT and YYEEEE. The CDR3 sequence is 11 residues long.